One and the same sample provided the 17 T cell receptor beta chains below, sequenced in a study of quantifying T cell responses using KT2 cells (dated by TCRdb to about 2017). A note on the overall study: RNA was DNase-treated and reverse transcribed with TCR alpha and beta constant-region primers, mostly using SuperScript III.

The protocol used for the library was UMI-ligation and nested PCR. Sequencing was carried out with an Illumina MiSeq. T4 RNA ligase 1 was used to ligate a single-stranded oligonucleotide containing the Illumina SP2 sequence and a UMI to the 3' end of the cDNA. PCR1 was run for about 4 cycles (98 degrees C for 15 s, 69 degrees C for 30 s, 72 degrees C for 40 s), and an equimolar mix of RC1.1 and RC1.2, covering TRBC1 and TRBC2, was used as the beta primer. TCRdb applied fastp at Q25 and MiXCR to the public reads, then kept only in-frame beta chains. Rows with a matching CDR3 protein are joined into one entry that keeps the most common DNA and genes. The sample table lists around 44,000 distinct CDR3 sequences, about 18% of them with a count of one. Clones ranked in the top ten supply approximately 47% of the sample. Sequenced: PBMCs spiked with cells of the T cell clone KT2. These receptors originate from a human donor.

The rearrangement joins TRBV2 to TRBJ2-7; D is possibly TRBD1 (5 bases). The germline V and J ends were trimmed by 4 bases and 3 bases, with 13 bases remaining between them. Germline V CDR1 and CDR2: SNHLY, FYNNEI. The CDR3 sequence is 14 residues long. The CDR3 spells CASSADIPLYEQYF. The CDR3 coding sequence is TGTGCCAGCAGTGCGGACATACCACTCTACGAGCAGTACTTC.

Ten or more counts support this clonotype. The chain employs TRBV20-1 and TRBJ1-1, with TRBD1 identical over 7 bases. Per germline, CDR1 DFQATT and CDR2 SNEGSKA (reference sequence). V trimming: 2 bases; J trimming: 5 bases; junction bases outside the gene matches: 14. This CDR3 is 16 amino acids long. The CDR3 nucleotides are TGCAGTGCTAGACCCCGACCGGGACAGATAAGAACTGAAGCTTTCTTT. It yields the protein CSARPRPGQIRTEAFF.

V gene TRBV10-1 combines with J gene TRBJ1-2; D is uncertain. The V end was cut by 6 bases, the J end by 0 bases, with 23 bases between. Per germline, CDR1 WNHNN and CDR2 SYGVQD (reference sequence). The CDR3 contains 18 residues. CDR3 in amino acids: CASSKRSKPHSANYGYTF. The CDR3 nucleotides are TGCGCCAGCAGCAAAAGGTCCAAACCGCACTCAGCTAACTATGGCTACACCTTC.

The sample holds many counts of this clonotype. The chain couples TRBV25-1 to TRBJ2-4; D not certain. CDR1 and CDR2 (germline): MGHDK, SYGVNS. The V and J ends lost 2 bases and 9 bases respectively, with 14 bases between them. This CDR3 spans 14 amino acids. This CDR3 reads CASSEGEVLGIQYF. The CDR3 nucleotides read TGTGCCAGCAGTGAAGGAGAGGTTCTTGGCATTCAGTACTTC.

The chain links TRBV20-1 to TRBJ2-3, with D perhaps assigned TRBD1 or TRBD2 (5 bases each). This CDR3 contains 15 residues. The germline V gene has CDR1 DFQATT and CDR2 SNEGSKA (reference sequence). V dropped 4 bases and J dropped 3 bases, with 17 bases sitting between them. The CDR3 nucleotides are TGCAGTGCTACCACGGGGCTACGAGGTACAGATACGCAGTATTTT. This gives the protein CSATTGLRGTDTQYF.

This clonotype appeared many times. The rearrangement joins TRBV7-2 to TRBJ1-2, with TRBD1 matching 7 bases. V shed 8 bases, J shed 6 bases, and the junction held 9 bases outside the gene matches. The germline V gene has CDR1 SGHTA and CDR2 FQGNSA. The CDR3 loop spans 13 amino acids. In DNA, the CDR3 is TGTGCCAGCTTAGTAGGGGGCTGGAATGGCTACACCTTC. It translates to CASLVGGWNGYTF.

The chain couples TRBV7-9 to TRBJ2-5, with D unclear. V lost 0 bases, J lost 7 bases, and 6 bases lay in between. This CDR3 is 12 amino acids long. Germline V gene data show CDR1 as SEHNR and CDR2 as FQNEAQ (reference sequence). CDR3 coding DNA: TGTGCCAGCAGCTTAGCATTTGGGACCCAGTACTTC. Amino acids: CASSLAFGTQYF. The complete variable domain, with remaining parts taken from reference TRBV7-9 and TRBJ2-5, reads DTGVSQNPRHKITKRGQNVTFRCDPISEHNRLYWYRQTLGQGPEFLTYFQNEAQLEKSRLLSDRFSAERPKGSFSTLEIQRTEQGDSAMYLCASSLAFGTQYFGPGTRLLVL.

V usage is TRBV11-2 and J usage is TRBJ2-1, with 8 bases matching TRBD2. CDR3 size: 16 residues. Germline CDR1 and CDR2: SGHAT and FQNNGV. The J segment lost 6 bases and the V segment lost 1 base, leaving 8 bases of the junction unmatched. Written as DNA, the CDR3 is TGTGCCAGCAGCTTAGTATCCGGGAGGGTTGTCAATGAGCAGTTCTTC. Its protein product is CASSLVSGRVVNEQFF. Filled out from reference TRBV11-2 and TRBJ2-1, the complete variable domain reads EAGVAQSPRYKIIEKRQSVAFWCNPISGHATLYWYQQILGQGPKLLIQFQNNGVVDDSQLPKDRFSAERLKGVDSTLKIQPAKLEDSAVYLCASSLVSGRVVNEQFFGPGTRLTVL.

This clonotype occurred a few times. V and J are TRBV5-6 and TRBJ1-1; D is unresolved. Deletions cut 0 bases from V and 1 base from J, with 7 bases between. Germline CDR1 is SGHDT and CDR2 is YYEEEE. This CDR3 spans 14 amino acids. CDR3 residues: CASSLVGKNTEAFF. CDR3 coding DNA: TGTGCCAGCAGCTTGGTAGGAAAGAACACTGAAGCTTTCTTT.

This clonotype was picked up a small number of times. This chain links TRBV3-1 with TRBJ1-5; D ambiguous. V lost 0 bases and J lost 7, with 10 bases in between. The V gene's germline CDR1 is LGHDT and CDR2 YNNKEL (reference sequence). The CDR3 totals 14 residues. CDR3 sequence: CASSQDYTVQPQHF. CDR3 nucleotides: TGTGCCAGCAGCCAAGATTATACAGTCCAGCCCCAGCATTTT.

The chain's CDR3 is CASSPLHDQPQHF. CDR3 coding DNA: TGTGCCAGCTCACCACTGCACGACCAGCCCCAGCATTTT. The V gene is TRBV18, the J gene TRBJ1-5; D unresolved. Germline V CDR1 and CDR2: KGHSH, LQKENI. V lost 1 base, J lost 7 bases, and 8 bases lay in between. The CDR3 runs to 13 residues.

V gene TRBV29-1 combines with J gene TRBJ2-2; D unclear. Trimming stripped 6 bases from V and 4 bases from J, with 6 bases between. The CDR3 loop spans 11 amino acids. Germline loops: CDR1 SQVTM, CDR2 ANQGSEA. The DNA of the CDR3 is TGCAGCGTGAGGTTCACCGGGGAGCTGTTTTTT. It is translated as CSVRFTGELFF.

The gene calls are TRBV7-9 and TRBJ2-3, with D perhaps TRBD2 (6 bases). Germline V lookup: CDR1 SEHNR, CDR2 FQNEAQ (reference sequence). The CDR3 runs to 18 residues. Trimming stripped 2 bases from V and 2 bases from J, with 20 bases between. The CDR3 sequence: CASSLPLAGGVYTDTQYF. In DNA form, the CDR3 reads TGTGCCAGCAGCTTACCTCTGGCGGGCGGGGTTTACACAGATACGCAGTATTTT.

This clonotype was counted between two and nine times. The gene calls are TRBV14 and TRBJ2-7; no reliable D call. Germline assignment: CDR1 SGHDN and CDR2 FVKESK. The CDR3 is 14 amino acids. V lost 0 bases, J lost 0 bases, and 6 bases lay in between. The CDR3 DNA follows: TGTGCCAGCAGCCAAGATATAGACTCCTACGAGCAGTACTTC. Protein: CASSQDIDSYEQYF.

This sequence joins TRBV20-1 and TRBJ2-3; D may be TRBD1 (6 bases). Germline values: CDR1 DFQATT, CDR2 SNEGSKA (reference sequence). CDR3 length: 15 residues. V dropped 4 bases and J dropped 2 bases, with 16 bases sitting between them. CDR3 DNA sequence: TGCAGTGCTACTACGGGACACACTCCCACAGATACGCAGTATTTT. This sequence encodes CSATTGHTPTDTQYF.

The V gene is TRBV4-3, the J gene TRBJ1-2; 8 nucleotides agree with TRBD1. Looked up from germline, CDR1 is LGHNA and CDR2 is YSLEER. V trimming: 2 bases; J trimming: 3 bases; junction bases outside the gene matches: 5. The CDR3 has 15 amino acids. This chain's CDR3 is CASSQWTGYYYGYTF. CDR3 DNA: TGCGCCAGCAGCCAATGGACAGGGTACTACTATGGCTACACCTTC.

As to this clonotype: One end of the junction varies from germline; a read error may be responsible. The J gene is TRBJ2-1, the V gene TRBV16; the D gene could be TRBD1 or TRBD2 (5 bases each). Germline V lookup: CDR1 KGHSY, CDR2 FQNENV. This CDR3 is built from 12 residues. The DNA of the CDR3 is TGTGCCAGCAGCCAATCAGGGACCCTACTCCGTTTC. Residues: CASSQSGTLLRF.